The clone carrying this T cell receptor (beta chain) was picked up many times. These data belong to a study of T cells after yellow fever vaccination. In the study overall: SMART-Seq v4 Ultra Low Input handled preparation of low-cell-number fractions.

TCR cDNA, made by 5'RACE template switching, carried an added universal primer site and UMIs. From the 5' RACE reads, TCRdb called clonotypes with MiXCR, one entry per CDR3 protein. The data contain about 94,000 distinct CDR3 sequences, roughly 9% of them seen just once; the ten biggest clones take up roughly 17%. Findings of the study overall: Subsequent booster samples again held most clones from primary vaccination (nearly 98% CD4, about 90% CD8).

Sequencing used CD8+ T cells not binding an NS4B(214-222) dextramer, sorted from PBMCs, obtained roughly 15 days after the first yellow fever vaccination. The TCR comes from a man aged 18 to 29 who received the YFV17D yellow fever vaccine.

CDR3 nucleotide sequence: TGTGCCAGCAGCCCACTTGCCGGACAGAACTATGGCTACACCTTC. Translating it yields CASSPLAGQNYGYTF. V gene TRBV7-9 combines with J gene TRBJ1-2; possibly TRBD1 for D (6 bases). Germline-derived CDR1 and CDR2 are SEHNR and FQNEAQ (reference sequence). V was cut by 5 bases and J by 2 bases, with 15 bases left in between. The CDR3 has 15 amino acids.